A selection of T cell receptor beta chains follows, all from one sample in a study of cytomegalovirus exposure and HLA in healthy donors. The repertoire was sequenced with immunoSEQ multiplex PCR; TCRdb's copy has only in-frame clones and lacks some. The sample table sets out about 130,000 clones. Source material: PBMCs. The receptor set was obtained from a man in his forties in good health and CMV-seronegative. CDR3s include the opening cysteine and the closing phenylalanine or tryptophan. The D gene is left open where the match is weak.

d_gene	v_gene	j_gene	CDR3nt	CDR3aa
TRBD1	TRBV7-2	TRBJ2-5	TGTGCCAGCAGCTCGGGACAGAAAGAGACCCAGTACTTC	CASSSGQKETQYF
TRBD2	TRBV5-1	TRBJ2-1	TGCGCCAGCAGCGGACTAGCGGGAGTCGGTGAGCAGTTCTTC	CASSGLAGVGEQFF
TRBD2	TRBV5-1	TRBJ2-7	TGCGCCAGCAGCTTGCGGACTAGCGCCCAACAGGGCTACGAGCAGTACTTC	CASSLRTSAQQGYEQYF
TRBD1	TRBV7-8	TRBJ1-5	TGTGCCAGCAGCTCAAGGACAGGTAGCAATCAGCCCCAGCATTTT	CASSSRTGSNQPQHF
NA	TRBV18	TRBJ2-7	TGTGCCAGCTCCCCTTTCCCCGCCTACGAGCAGTACTTC	CASSPFPAYEQYF
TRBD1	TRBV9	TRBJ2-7	TGTGCCAGCAGCGCCTCCGGGACAGGGTCCCCCGAGCAGTACTTC	CASSASGTGSPEQYF
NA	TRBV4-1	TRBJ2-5	TGCGCCAGCAGCCAAGACGGGACTTCCCCTGAGACCCAGTACTTC	CASSQDGTSPETQYF
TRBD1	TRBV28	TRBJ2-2	TGTGCCAGCAGCCCACAGGGGACCGGGGAGCTGTTTTTT	CASSPQGTGELFF
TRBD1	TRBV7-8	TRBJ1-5	TGTGCCAGCAGCTCGGGACAGACCTTTAGCAATCAGCCCCAGCATTTT	CASSSGQTFSNQPQHF
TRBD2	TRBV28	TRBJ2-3	TGTGCCACCCTAACTAGCGGGGGCTCGGATACGCAGTATTTT	CATLTSGGSDTQYF
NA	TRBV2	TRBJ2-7	TGTGCCAGCAGTTATAGTCCCTACGAGCAGTACTTC	CASSYSPYEQYF
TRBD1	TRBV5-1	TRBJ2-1	TGCGCCAGCAGCTGGGACAGGGTGAGAGATAATGAGCAGTTCTTC	CASSWDRVRDNEQFF
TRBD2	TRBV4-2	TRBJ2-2	TGTGCCAGCAGCCGGGGGGGGAACACCGGGGAGCTGTTTTTT	CASSRGGNTGELFF
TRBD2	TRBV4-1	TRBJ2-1	TGCGCCAGCAGCCCAGGGACTAGCGGTTACAATGAGCAGTTCTTC	CASSPGTSGYNEQFF
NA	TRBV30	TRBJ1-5	TGTGCCTGGAGCCTGCAGGGTAGTTTTACCGCATGGCATTTT	CAWSLQGSFTAWHF
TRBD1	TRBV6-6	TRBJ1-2	TGTGCCAGCAGGAGCACCGGGACAGGATATGGCTACACCTTC	CASRSTGTGYGYTF
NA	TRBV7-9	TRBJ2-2	TGTGCCAGCAGCTCTAGCGACCGGATGGGCACCGGGGAGCTGTTTTTT	CASSSSDRMGTGELFF
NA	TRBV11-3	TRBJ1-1	TGTGCCAGCAGCTTAGCGCTTTATGTCTCCAGGAACACTGAAGCTTTCTTT	CASSLALYVSRNTEAFF
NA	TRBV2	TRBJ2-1	TGTGCCAGCAGTGACGTCCGGTGGAATGAGCAGTTCTTC	CASSDVRWNEQFF
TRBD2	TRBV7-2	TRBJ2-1	TGTGCCAGCAGCCCCGAGGTAGCGGGATACAATGAGCAGTTCTTC	CASSPEVAGYNEQFF
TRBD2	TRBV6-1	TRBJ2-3	TGTGCCAGCAGTGCTTTTTGGCGGGAGGGCCCGGGAGATACGCAGTATTTT	CASSAFWREGPGDTQYF
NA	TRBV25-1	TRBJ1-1	TGTGCCAGCAGTGATCCAACAGGGAGCACTGAAGCTTTCTTT	CASSDPTGSTEAFF
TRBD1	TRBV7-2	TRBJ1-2	TGTGCCAGCAGCTTACAGGGGGCTGTAAATGGCTACACCTTC	CASSLQGAVNGYTF
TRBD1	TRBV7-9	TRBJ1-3	TGTGCCAGCACCCCCGGACAGGACGGGGGAAACACCATATATTTT	CASTPGQDGGNTIYF
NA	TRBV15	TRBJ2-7	TGTGCCACCAGCACCGGGTCGATGACGTCCTACGAGCAGTACTTC	CATSTGSMTSYEQYF
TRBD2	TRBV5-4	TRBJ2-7	TGTGCCAGCAGCGATCGGGGGGGGGTATCCTACGAGCAGTACTTC	CASSDRGGVSYEQYF
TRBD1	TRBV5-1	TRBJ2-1	TGCGCCAGCAGCTTGTCCCGGACAGGGGGTAACAATGAGCAGTTCTTC	CASSLSRTGGNNEQFF
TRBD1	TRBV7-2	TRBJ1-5	TGTGCCAGCAGCTTACCCGACAGGGAGAATCAGCCCCAGCATTTT	CASSLPDRENQPQHF
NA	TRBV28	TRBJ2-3	TGTGCCAGCAGTTTACGACAGCGCCCTGGTACGCAGTATTTT	CASSLRQRPGTQYF
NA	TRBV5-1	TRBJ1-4	TGCGCCAGCAGGACAGCGAGTGCAACTAATGAAAAACTGTTTTTT	CASRTASATNEKLFF
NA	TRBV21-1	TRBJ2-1	TGTGCCAGCAGCAATTACAACAGTCCTGACTATCTAGCGGAAATGGACAATGAGCAGTTCTTC	CASSNYNSPDYLAEMDNEQFF
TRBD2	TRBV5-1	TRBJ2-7	TGCGCCAGCAGCGTTCAGCGGGGGACCTACGAGCAGTACTTC	CASSVQRGTYEQYF
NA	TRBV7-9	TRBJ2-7	TGTGCCAGCAGCCCCCAGACTGGTTCCTACGAGCAGTACTTC	CASSPQTGSYEQYF
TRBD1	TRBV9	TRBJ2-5	TGTGCCAGCAGCGTCACAGGGGCCATAGAGACCCAGTACTTC	CASSVTGAIETQYF
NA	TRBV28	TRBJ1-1	TGTGCCAGCAGTAGCCCGGACACTGAAGCTTTCTTT	CASSSPDTEAFF
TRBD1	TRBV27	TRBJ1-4	TGTGCCAGCAGTTTAATTTTTTCGTCAGGACAGGGCGGTAAACGCGAAAAACTGTTTTTT	CASSLIFSSGQGGKREKLFF
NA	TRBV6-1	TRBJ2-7	TGTGCCAGCAGTATGGGCAGGGGAGATAAGCAGTACTTC	CASSMGRGDKQYF
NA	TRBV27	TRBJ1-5	TGTGCCAGCAGTCCAGGGACGGGAGCTTATAGCAATCAGCCCCAGCATTTT	CASSPGTGAYSNQPQHF
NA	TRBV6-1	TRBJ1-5	TGTGCCAGCAGTAGCGGGACATTACTGAATCAGCCCCAGCATTTT	CASSSGTLLNQPQHF
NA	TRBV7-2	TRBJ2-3	TGTGCCAGCAGGTTCTCAGGGGCGCAGTATTTT	CASRFSGAQYF
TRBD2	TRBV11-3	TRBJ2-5	TGTGCCAGCAGCCGAGGACTAGCGGGAGGCCAAGAGACCCAGTACTTC	CASSRGLAGGQETQYF
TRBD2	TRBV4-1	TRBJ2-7	TGCGCCAGCAGCCAGCAGACTAGCGGGTCCCTCTCCTACGAGCAGTACTTC	CASSQQTSGSLSYEQYF
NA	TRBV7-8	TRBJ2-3	TGTGCCAGCAGCTTACCGCCCGGAGATACGCAGTATTTT	CASSLPPGDTQYF
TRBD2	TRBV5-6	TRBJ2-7	TGTGCCAGCAGCACGGGACTAGCGGGATTACGCGAGCAGTACTTC	CASSTGLAGLREQYF
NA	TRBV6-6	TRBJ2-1	TGTGCCAGCAGTTACTCCTCTCTGGGCCATGAGCAGTTCTTC	CASSYSSLGHEQFF
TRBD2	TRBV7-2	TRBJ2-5	TGTGCCAGCAGCTTATCCGGGACTAGCGGCCAAGAGACCCAGTACTTC	CASSLSGTSGQETQYF
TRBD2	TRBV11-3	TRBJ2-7	TGTGCCAGCAGCTTAGGGGCCACTAGCGACGAGCAGTACTTC	CASSLGATSDEQYF
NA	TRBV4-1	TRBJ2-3	TGCGCCAGCAGCCACCCTGGCCGGGAACGCACAGATACGCAGTATTTT	CASSHPGRERTDTQYF
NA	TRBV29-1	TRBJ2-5	TGCAGCGTCGAGGCAGAGACCCAGTACTTC	CSVEAETQYF
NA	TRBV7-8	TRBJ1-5	TGTGCCAGCAGCTTAGTCGGGGGGTTGTGGCAGCCCCAGCATTTT	CASSLVGGLWQPQHF
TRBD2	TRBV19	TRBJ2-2	TGTGCCAGTAGGGCTAGCGGGTATGCGAACACCGGGGAGCTGTTTTTT	CASRASGYANTGELFF